Below are 25 T cell receptor beta chains sequenced from a single sample in a study of T cell responses to AZD1222 COVID-19 vaccine. The data were produced by immunoSEQ multiplex PCR, yet TCRdb's version contains in-frame clones alone and is incomplete. This table holds about 99,000 clones, around nine tenths found once. The specimen comprised peripheral blood, sampled 28 days after the second dose of the MenACWY control vaccine. These TCRs come from an adult who received the MenACWY meningococcal vaccine as a control.

The rearrangement links TRBV28 to TRBJ2-3; TRBD2 might be the D (5 bases). The length of the CDR3 is 15 residues. Trimming shortened V by 3 bases and J by 2 bases, and 12 bases separated the two germline ends. CDR1 is MDHEN, CDR2 SYDVKM, per germline. In DNA, the CDR3 is TGTGCCAGCAGTTTTAGGACTCCCACCACAGATACGCAGTATTTT. Translating it yields CASSFRTPTTDTQYF. Looking up the rest from reference TRBV28 and TRBJ2-3 gives the full variable domain: DVKVTQSSRYLVKRTGEKVFLECVQDMDHENMFWYRQDPGLGLRLIYFSYDVKMKEKGDIPEGYSVSREKKERFSLILESASTNQTSMYLCASSFRTPTTDTQYFGPGTRLTVL.

Remarks on this clone: A junction boundary mismatches the germline segment, possibly from a read error. The chain has TRBV7-2 and TRBJ2-7; 10 positions agree with TRBD2. The CDR3 contains 15 residues. CDR1 is SGHTA, CDR2 FQGNSA, per germline. The CDR3 region is CASSVAGGRRIEQYF. For the CDR3, the DNA is TGTGCCAGCAGCGTAGCGGGGGGCCGGAGAATCGAGCAGTACTTC.

A few counts support this clone. The chain couples TRBV7-8 to TRBJ1-6, with a tentative D call TRBD1 (5 bases). CDR3 length: 14 residues. V lost 4 bases and J 11 bases, leaving 15 bases between the germline ends. Germline loops: CDR1 SGHVS, CDR2 FQNEAQ. The CDR3 reads CASSSDSAMTPLHF. CDR3 nucleotide sequence: TGTGCCAGCAGCTCCGACAGTGCGATGACACCCCTCCACTTT.

The chain uses TRBV20-1 and TRBJ1-6; 8 nucleotides match TRBD1. Germline V gives CDR1 DFQATT, CDR2 SNEGSKA (reference sequence). The CDR3 totals 14 residues. V lost 3 bases and J lost 7; bases outside the gene matches: 5. In nucleotides, the CDR3 is TGCAGTGCTAGTGATCAGGGGGCAAATTCACCCCTCCACTTT. It specifies CSASDQGANSPLHF.

This rearrangement joins TRBV4-2 to TRBJ2-7; D is perhaps TRBD1 (6 bases). Per the germline V gene, CDR1 is LGHNA and CDR2 is YNFKEQ. This CDR3 region has 23 residues. The V end was cut by 1 base, the J end by 5 bases, with 39 bases between. DNA of the CDR3: TGTGCCAGCAGCCAAGGGTTTCTAGGGCAGGGGTGGATAACGGGGCGGTTCATCGACGAGCAGTACTTC. The encoded protein is CASSQGFLGQGWITGRFIDEQYF.

This rearrangement joins TRBV7-9 to TRBJ2-5; 9 bases line up with TRBD1. This CDR3 has 15 residues. J was trimmed by 5 bases and V by 1 base; bases with no gene match: 5. Germline V gene sequence: CDR1 SEHNR, CDR2 FQNEAQ (reference sequence). CDR3 amino acids: CASSLGRTGVETQYF. In nucleotides, the CDR3 is TGTGCCAGCAGCTTAGGGAGGACAGGGGTGGAGACCCAGTACTTC. The full variable domain, in which reference TRBV7-9 and TRBJ2-5 provide the parts outside the CDR3, is DTGVSQNPRHKITKRGQNVTFRCDPISEHNRLYWYRQTLGQGPEFLTYFQNEAQLEKSRLLSDRFSAERPKGSFSTLEIQRTEQGDSAMYLCASSLGRTGVETQYFGPGTRLLVL.

The chain combines TRBV7-2 with TRBJ2-3; either TRBD1 or TRBD2 may fit D (6 bases each). This CDR3 is 15 amino acids long. The germline V and J ends were trimmed by 5 bases and 6 bases, with 18 bases remaining between them. Germline values: CDR1 SGHTA, CDR2 FQGNSA. For the CDR3, the DNA is TGTGCCAGCAGCGGCCGGGAGCTTAGGGGGGATACGCAGTATTTT. It encodes CASSGRELRGDTQYF. Based on the CDR3 plus reference TRBV7-2 and TRBJ2-3, the full variable domain is GAGVSQSPSNKVTEKGKDVELRCDPISGHTALYWYRQSLGQGLEFLIYFQGNSAPDKSGLPSDRFSAERTGGSVSTLTIQRTQQEDSAVYLCASSGRELRGDTQYFGPGTRLTVL.

CDR3 nucleotide sequence: TGTGCCAGCAGCCCTTGGGTGATTACGGGTAATGAGCAGTTCTTC. Translating it yields CASSPWVITGNEQFF. This chain joins TRBV11-2 and TRBJ2-1; D is ambiguous. Germline V gene lookup returns CDR1 SGHAT and CDR2 FQNNGV. The CDR3 has 15 residues. Trimming took 5 bases from V and 7 from J, leaving 18 bases between them.

This clone was observed a few times. J is TRBJ1-4 and V is TRBV6-5; possible D gene TRBD1, 6 bases. This CDR3 is 15 amino acids long. The V end was cut by 4 bases, the J end by 3 bases, with 12 bases between. The germline CDR1 and CDR2 sequences are MNHEY and SVGAGI. CDR3 sequence reads: CASSSQGQANEKLFF. The CDR3 coding sequence is TGTGCCAGCAGTTCACAGGGCCAAGCTAATGAAAAACTGTTTTTT.

The rearrangement uses TRBV19 and TRBJ2-1; D possibly corresponds to TRBD1 (7 bases). This CDR3 contains 15 residues. V was trimmed by 1 base and J by 5 bases, leaving 12 bases between them. The germline CDR1 and CDR2 sequences are LNHDA and SQIVND (reference sequence). CDR3 sequence: CASSIGQGGNNEQFF. The CDR3 DNA is TGTGCCAGTAGTATAGGGCAGGGGGGCAACAATGAGCAGTTCTTC.

CDR3 in DNA: TGTGCCAGCGGTGGGGGGCTCGGCACTGAAGCTTTCTTT. It translates to CASGGGLGTEAFF. The chain combines TRBV28 with TRBJ1-1; D may be TRBD1 (6 bases). V was shortened by 8 bases and J by 4 bases, with 14 bases between the two germline ends. The CDR3 is 13 amino acids. CDR1 and CDR2 from the germline V gene are MDHEN and SYDVKM.

J is TRBJ2-7 and V is TRBV7-2; D is possibly TRBD2 (7 bases). Germline lookup yields CDR1 SGHTA and CDR2 FQGNSA. V gave up 0 bases and J gave up 4 bases, with 16 bases separating them. There are 16 residues in the CDR3. Written as DNA, the CDR3 is TGTGCCAGCAGCTTAGCGGTTGGAGGGGGGGCTTACGAGCAGTACTTC. This encodes CASSLAVGGGAYEQYF.

The J gene is TRBJ1-5, the V gene TRBV19; D remains ambiguous. CDR1 and CDR2 (germline): LNHDA, SQIVND (reference sequence). The CDR3 covers 13 residues. V dropped 3 bases and J dropped 4 bases, with 7 bases sitting between them. The CDR3 region has the DNA TGTGCCAGTAGTATGCAGAATAATCAGCCCCAGCATTTT. Protein sequence: CASSMQNNQPQHF.

The gene calls are TRBV9 and TRBJ2-4; D could derive from TRBD1 or TRBD2 (5 bases each). The V and J ends lost 0 bases and 5 bases respectively, with 6 bases between them. The CDR3 is 13 amino acids. The V gene's germline CDR1 is SGDLS and CDR2 YYNGEE. CDR3 DNA sequence: TGTGCCAGCAGCGTAGGAGGGGAAAACATTCAGTACTTC. Protein: CASSVGGENIQYF.

The chain links TRBV7-2 to TRBJ1-4, with 7 bases that match TRBD1. The CDR3 loop spans 14 amino acids. In germline, CDR1 is SGHTA, CDR2 FQGNSA. Germline trimming cut 5 bases from V and 5 bases from J; bases unmatched to any gene: 5. The CDR3 here is CASSPGTDNEKLFF. The CDR3 DNA reads as TGTGCCAGCAGCCCAGGGACAGACAATGAAAAACTGTTTTTT.

The chain links TRBV7-8 to TRBJ1-3, with TRBD1 identical over 8 bases. Trimming took 3 bases from V and 5 from J; bases not matched to a gene: 6. The germline V gene has CDR1 SGHVS and CDR2 FQNEAQ. The CDR3 runs 15 residues. The CDR3 spells CASSFSPGGRNTIYF. The CDR3 coding sequence is TGTGCCAGCAGCTTCTCCCCAGGGGGCAGAAACACCATATATTTT.

As concerns this clone: One end of the junction fails to match germline, which may point to a read error. This chain uses TRBV7-7 with TRBJ2-7, with 11 bases fitting TRBD1. The germline gives CDR1 SSHAT, CDR2 FNYEAQ (reference sequence). This CDR3 region has 15 residues. CDR3: CASSPGTGGSYEQYF. DNA for the CDR3: TGTGCTAGCAGCCCCGGGACAGGGGGCTCCTACGAGCAGTACTTC. Complete variable domain (other parts from reference TRBV7-7 and TRBJ2-7): GAGVSQSPRYKVTKRGQDVTLRCDPISSHATLYWYQQALGQGPEFLTYFNYEAQPDKSGLPSDRFSAERPEGSISTLTIQRTEQRDSAMYRCASSPGTGGSYEQYFGPGTRLTVT.

This chain links TRBV5-4 with TRBJ2-3; 8 bases map to TRBD2. CDR1 and CDR2 from the germline V gene are SGHNT and YYREEE (reference sequence). The CDR3 sequence is 15 residues long. With 6 bases clipped from V and 3 bases from J, the junction kept 9 bases outside the gene matches. The CDR3 sequence: CASTGGSGGTDTQYF. The DNA of the CDR3 is TGTGCCAGCACTGGAGGGAGCGGGGGAACAGATACGCAGTATTTT.

The CDR3 loop reads CASSLGAGNEKLFF. CDR3 in DNA: TGTGCCAGCAGCTTAGGTGCGGGTAATGAAAAACTGTTTTTT. V usage is TRBV7-2 and J usage is TRBJ1-4; D unresolved. Germline V gene lookup returns CDR1 SGHTA and CDR2 FQGNSA. CDR3 length: 14 amino acids. Between the trimmed V and J ends, which lost 1 base and 4 bases, there was a span of 7 bases. Combining the CDR3 with reference TRBV7-2 and TRBJ1-4 gives the whole variable domain GAGVSQSPSNKVTEKGKDVELRCDPISGHTALYWYRQSLGQGLEFLIYFQGNSAPDKSGLPSDRFSAERTGGSVSTLTIQRTQQEDSAVYLCASSLGAGNEKLFFGSGTQLSVL.

V is TRBV7-9 and J is TRBJ2-1; no clear D. CDR1 and CDR2 from the germline V gene are SEHNR and FQNEAQ (reference sequence). The CDR3 is 14 residues long. Trimming stripped 5 bases from V and 1 base from J, with 9 bases between. CDR3 DNA: TGTGCCAGCAGCCCCTTTGGATCCTACAATGAGCAGTTCTTC. It codes for CASSPFGSYNEQFF.

This chain uses TRBV9 with TRBJ1-1; 8 positions match TRBD1. In germline, CDR1 is SGDLS, CDR2 YYNGEE. V was clipped by 0 bases and J by 6 bases; unmatched bases: 1. The CDR3 is 13 amino acids. CDR3 region: CASSVAGGPEAFF. Here the CDR3 DNA reads TGTGCCAGCAGCGTAGCAGGGGGCCCTGAAGCTTTCTTT. The variable domain in full, with the rest retrieved from reference TRBV9 and TRBJ1-1, is DSGVTQTPKHLITATGQRVTLRCSPRSGDLSVYWYQQSLDQGLQFLIQYYNGEERAKGNILERFSAQQFPDLHSELNLSSLELGDSALYFCASSVAGGPEAFFGQGTRLTVV.

The gene calls are TRBV7-2 and TRBJ1-3; no firm D call. Germline values: CDR1 SGHTA, CDR2 FQGNSA. V lost 5 bases and J 0 bases, leaving 5 bases between the germline ends. The CDR3 is 13 amino acids. The CDR3 protein is CASSASSGNTIYF. CDR3 bases: TGTGCCAGCAGCGCGAGCTCTGGAAACACCATATATTTT.

This chain connects TRBV5-1 to TRBJ1-2; 9 nucleotides align to TRBD1. The V gene end was trimmed by 2 bases and the J gene end by 12 bases; junction bases not matched to a gene: 23. Germline CDR1 is SGHRS and CDR2 is YFSETQ. The length of the CDR3 is 18 residues. The CDR3 loop is CASSFLPALAGTGLGNTF. The CDR3 DNA reads as TGCGCCAGCAGCTTCCTACCCGCCTTAGCCGGGACAGGGCTTGGAAACACCTTC.

The chain couples TRBV7-2 to TRBJ1-1, with TRBD1 identical over 12 bases. V lost 3 bases and J lost 5; bases outside the gene matches: 1. Germline V gene lookup returns CDR1 SGHTA and CDR2 FQGNSA. There are 14 residues in the CDR3. The CDR3: CASSLGQGATEAFF. CDR3 sequence (DNA): TGTGCCAGCAGCTTGGGACAGGGGGCTACTGAAGCTTTCTTT.

The chain employs TRBV21-1 and TRBJ2-7. TRBV21-1 is shown as a pseudogene. CDR3 size: 14 residues. CDR3 coding DNA: TGTGCCAGCCTTACCGGGACGTGTTATTACGAGCAGTACTTC. Translation gives CASLTGTCYYEQYF.